Listed below are T cell receptor beta chains from one sample, sequenced in a study of PD-1 blockade in mismatch repair-deficient tumors. Profiled with immunoSEQ multiplex PCR; TCRdb holds only in-frame clones, not every one. The table shows more than 15,000 clones, with around 82% occurring only once. The source material was PBMCs, sampled before pembrolizumab treatment. All receptors come from an adult with mismatch repair-deficient cancer. Both conserved end residues are part of each CDR3. The order of the fields is J gene, clone size, D gene, V gene, CDR3 protein, CDR3 DNA. D genes are given only for firm matches. Part of the rows lack a size; the others show once, few, many or a class for expanded clones.

TRBJ1-4,.,.,TRBV5-1,CASSLAGSVSEKLFF,TGCGCCAGCAGCTTGGCCGGGTCCGTGTCTGAAAAACTGTTTTTT
TRBJ2-5,.,TRBD2,TRBV5-1,CASSPGSGTQETQYF,TGCGCCAGCAGCCCCGGTAGCGGGACCCAAGAGACCCAGTACTTC
TRBJ2-4,.,.,TRBV4-1,CASSPPRPKTSLAKNIQYF,TGCGCCAGCAGCCCTCCGAGACCGAAGACTTCACTAGCCAAAAACATTCAGTACTTC
TRBJ2-7,.,.,TRBV21-1,CASSQGGVTREQYF,TGTGCCAGCAGCCAGGGGGGGGTAACGAGGGAGCAGTACTTC
TRBJ1-2,once,.,TRBV7-2,CASSLADGRYGYTF,TGTGCCAGCAGCTTAGCGGACGGTCGCTATGGCTACACCTTC
TRBJ1-1,.,.,TRBV7-8,CASSLVWGTEAFF,TGTGCCAGCAGCTTAGTATGGGGAACTGAAGCTTTCTTT
TRBJ2-1,once,.,TRBV19,CASSIVGADYNEQFF,TGTGCCAGTAGTATAGTTGGAGCGGACTACAATGAGCAGTTCTTC
TRBJ2-1,medium-sized,TRBD1,TRBV5-1,CASGTGTGVNNEQFF,TGCGCCAGTGGGACCGGGACAGGGGTCAACAATGAGCAGTTCTTC
TRBJ2-3,.,TRBD2,TRBV7-2,CAIILAGGDTQYF,TGTGCCATCATACTAGCGGGAGGAGATACGCAGTATTTT
TRBJ1-1,.,.,TRBV14,CASSRGQNTEAFF,TGTGCCAGCAGCCGCGGACAGAACACTGAAGCTTTCTTT
TRBJ2-2,.,.,TRBV19,CASSATDANTGELFF,TGTGCCAGTAGTGCGACAGACGCGAACACCGGGGAGCTGTTTTTT
TRBJ2-3,.,.,TRBV5-5,CASSPGTFTDTQYF,TGTGCCAGCAGCCCGGGGACCTTCACAGATACGCAGTATTTT
TRBJ2-7,.,.,TRBV11-2,CASSLVSGERNEQYF,TGTGCCAGCAGCTTAGTCTCGGGGGAGAGGAACGAGCAGTACTTC
TRBJ2-3,.,TRBD2,TRBV11-2,CASSLDPREDRTDTQYF,TGTGCCAGCAGCTTAGATCCGCGGGAGGACCGCACAGATACGCAGTATTTT
TRBJ2-6,.,.,TRBV14,CASKSSSSSGANVLTF,TGTGCCAGCAAATCCTCCTCTAGCTCTGGGGCCAACGTCCTGACTTTC
TRBJ2-7,.,.,TRBV5-1,CASNFGRPGEQYF,TGCGCCAGCAACTTTGGAAGGCCGGGGGAGCAGTACTTC
TRBJ2-3,.,.,TRBV7-9,CASSLTIGGTDTQYF,TGTGCCAGCAGCTTAACCATAGGCGGCACAGATACGCAGTATTTT
TRBJ2-3,.,.,TRBV2,CASTRLPVSAQYF,TGTGCCAGCACAAGACTCCCAGTTAGTGCGCAGTATTTT
TRBJ2-7,.,TRBD1,TRBV7-9,CASSPWTGEDEQYF,TGTGCCAGCAGCCCTTGGACAGGGGAGGACGAGCAGTACTTC
TRBJ2-7,.,TRBD1,TRBV4-1,CASSHRTGEKGEQYF,TGCGCCAGCAGCCACCGGACAGGGGAGAAGGGCGAGCAGTACTTC
TRBJ1-5,few,.,TRBV6-1,CASSEEGGLGNQPQHF,TGTGCCAGCAGTGAAGAAGGAGGGTTGGGCAATCAGCCCCAGCATTTT
TRBJ2-2,few,TRBD1,TRBV11-3,CASSAGTGIPGELFF,TGTGCCAGCAGCGCCGGGACAGGGATCCCCGGGGAGCTGTTTTTT
TRBJ2-7,.,.,TRBV6-5,CASSRAGQTYEQYF,TGTGCCAGCAGCCGGGCGGGACAGACCTACGAGCAGTACTTC
TRBJ2-7,.,.,TRBV5-4,CASSFARWGYEQYF,TGTGCCAGCAGCTTCGCGCGTTGGGGGTACGAGCAGTACTTC
TRBJ1-2,.,TRBD1,TRBV27,CASSAGQLNYGYTF,TGTGCCAGCAGTGCGGGACAGCTAAACTATGGCTACACCTTC
TRBJ2-3,.,.,TRBV6-6,CASSYPGDTQYF,TGTGCCAGCAGTTACCCTGGAGATACGCAGTATTTT
TRBJ2-7,once,.,TRBV7-6,CASSLQVGGTYEQYF,TGTGCCAGCAGCTTACAAGTGGGCGGGACCTACGAGCAGTACTTC
TRBJ2-1,.,.,TRBV4-3,CASSHKLEGGNEQFF,TGCGCCAGCAGCCACAAGCTGGAGGGGGGCAATGAGCAGTTCTTC
TRBJ2-6,.,.,TRBV7-9,CASSLDWDPGANVLTF,TGTGCCAGCAGCTTAGATTGGGACCCTGGGGCCAACGTCCTGACTTTC
TRBJ2-1,.,TRBD2,TRBV5-1,CASSLAGGRSQNEQFF,TGCGCCAGCAGCTTGGCTGGCGGGAGAAGCCAGAATGAGCAGTTCTTC
TRBJ2-1,.,.,TRBV11-2,CASSSMGREQFF,TGTGCCAGCAGCTCCATGGGTCGCGAGCAGTTCTTC
TRBJ2-7,.,TRBD2,TRBV6-6,CASTRSGTNLLEQYF,TGTGCCAGCACCCGATCCGGGACTAATTTGTTGGAGCAGTACTTC